These 11 T cell receptor beta chains were all obtained from the same sample, sequenced in a study of T cells in Graves' hyperthyroidism and ophthalmopathy. Researchers took RNA transcripts and amplified the TCR beta CDR3 regions from them. HTBI primers were used for first-round RT-PCR of the TCR CDR3. TCRdb used MiXCR to reprocess the multiplex PCR reads, holding one entry per CDR3 protein. The repertoire holds about 560,000 distinct CDR3 sequences, with 16% as singletons. The sample comprised blood. The source of these receptors is a woman aged 18-29 years with Graves' hyperthyroidism.

This clonotype was counted at least ten times. The rearrangement uses TRBV7-9 and TRBJ2-4; D may be TRBD1 (6 bases). Germline values: CDR1 SEHNR, CDR2 FQNEAQ (reference sequence). CDR3 length: 13 amino acids. V lost 3 bases and J 7 bases, leaving 10 bases between the germline ends. This chain's CDR3 is CASSLWQGNIQYF. The DNA for the CDR3 is TGTGCCAGCAGCTTGTGGCAGGGGAACATTCAGTACTTC.

This clonotype showed up many times. The rearrangement joins TRBV2 to TRBJ2-7; 13 bases are a match to TRBD2. The CDR3 is 15 amino acids. The V segment lost 5 bases and the J segment 5 bases; nucleotides outside the gene matches: 6. From germline, CDR1 is SNHLY and CDR2 FYNNEI. CDR3 nucleotides: TGTGCCAGCAGTTTGGGGACTAGCGGGGAGAACGAGCAGTACTTC. As protein: CASSLGTSGENEQYF.

Only a few counts were recorded for this clonotype. The rearrangement links TRBV15 to TRBJ1-1; D not resolved. The CDR3 extends over 14 amino acids. The germline V gene has CDR1 LNHNV and CDR2 YYDKDF (reference sequence). V lost 4 bases and J 5 bases, leaving 14 bases between the germline ends. The chain's CDR3 is CATSISELGTEAFF. DNA for the CDR3: TGTGCCACCAGCATATCGGAGTTGGGTACTGAAGCTTTCTTT. The full variable domain, with the rest looked up from reference TRBV15 and TRBJ1-1, is DAMVIQNPRYQVTQFGKPVTLSCSQTLNHNVMYWYQQKSSQAPKLLFHYYDKDFNNEADTPDNFQSRRPNTSFCFLDIRSPGLGDTAMYLCATSISELGTEAFFGQGTRLTVV.

This clonotype showed up many times. The V and J genes are TRBV12-3 or TRBV12-4 and TRBJ2-5; D gene ambiguous. This CDR3 has 15 residues. With 5 bases removed from V and 5 bases from J, the gap between germline ends came to 18 bases. The DNA of the CDR3 is TGTGCCAGCAGTCCCGCGATATGGGGTTCGGAGACCCAGTACTTC. Protein product: CASSPAIWGSETQYF.

This chain connects TRBV6-4 to TRBJ2-1; 8 bases are shared with TRBD2. Trimming at V came to 0 bases and at J to 7 bases, leaving 8 bases not matched to a gene. The CDR3 extends over 16 amino acids. Per germline, CDR1 MRHNA and CDR2 SNTAGT. The CDR3 here is CASSDSHSGGSNEQFF. CDR3 bases: TGTGCCAGCAGTGACTCCCACAGCGGGGGCTCGAATGAGCAGTTCTTC.

This clonotype was detected ten times or more. The chain recombines TRBV6-1 with TRBJ1-5; 9 nucleotides line up with TRBD1. CDR1 MNHNS and CDR2 SASEGT come from the germline V gene. The J segment lost 4 bases and the V segment lost 6 bases, leaving 19 bases of the junction unmatched. This CDR3 is built from 19 residues. The CDR3 sequence: CASRDPFRRDREPNQPQHF. CDR3 DNA: TGTGCCAGCAGGGACCCCTTTCGCCGGGACAGGGAACCAAATCAGCCCCAGCATTTT.

This clonotype was observed at least ten times. The V call is TRBV3-1, the J call TRBJ2-7, with D uncertain. The CDR3 loop spans 13 amino acids. The V gene lost 5 bases and the J gene lost 2 bases, with 10 bases spanning the gap. Germline values: CDR1 LGHDT, CDR2 YNNKEL (reference sequence). This CDR3 is CASSATGPYEQYF. Written as DNA, the CDR3 is TGTGCCAGCAGCGCGACGGGCCCCTACGAGCAGTACTTC.

This clonotype was counted many times. The chain uses TRBV5-5 and TRBJ1-1, with a tentative D call TRBD1 (6 bases). Germline V CDR1 and CDR2: SGHKS, YYEKEE (reference sequence). V dropped 5 bases and J dropped 12 bases, with 20 bases sitting between them. This CDR3 comprises 13 residues. CDR3 protein: CASRRDGQQQTFF. CDR3 nucleotide sequence: TGTGCCAGCAGACGGGATGGACAGCAGCAAACTTTCTTT. The full variable domain, completed using reference TRBV5-5 and TRBJ1-1, is DAGVTQSPTHLIKTRGQQVTLRCSPISGHKSVSWYQQVLGQGPQFIFQYYEKEERGRGNFPDRFSARQFPNYSSELNVNALLLGDSALYLCASRRDGQQQTFFGQGTRLTVV.

This clonotype was counted once. The V and J genes are TRBV18 and TRBJ2-1; D is unresolved. From germline, CDR1 is KGHSH and CDR2 LQKENI. The CDR3 covers 14 residues. V lost 3 bases and J lost 7, with 13 bases in between. The CDR3 sequence: CASSPIFGWNEQFF. DNA for the CDR3: TGTGCCAGCTCACCGATTTTCGGTTGGAATGAGCAGTTCTTC.

The chain combines TRBV6-2 or TRBV6-3 with TRBJ1-2, with TRBD1 matching 12 bases. V shed 6 bases, J shed 4 bases, and the junction held 9 bases outside the gene matches. There are 16 residues in the CDR3. Germline CDR1 is MNHEY and CDR2 is SVGEGT. The CDR3 coding sequence is TGTGCCAGCAGCCCGGGACAGGGGGCTTGGTCCTATGGCTACACCTTC. The encoded protein is CASSPGQGAWSYGYTF.

This clonotype was counted ten times or more. The genes are TRBV6-1 and TRBJ1-5; no clear D gene. The CDR3 loop spans 15 amino acids. V lost 3 bases to trimming and J lost 0 bases, with 9 bases between them. Germline V gene sequence: CDR1 MNHNS, CDR2 SASEGT. The DNA for the CDR3 is TGTGCCAGCAGTGAGTTCAGTTATAGCAATCAGCCCCAGCATTTT. It is translated as CASSEFSYSNQPQHF.